This T cell receptor (beta chain) was observed in a study of cytomegalovirus exposure and HLA in healthy donors. The ends were cut back, 5 bases at V and 0 bases at J, with 8 bases in the middle. The CDR3 sequence is 14 residues long. CDR1 and CDR2 from the germline V gene are SNHLY and FYNNEI. PCR involved 60 Vbeta and 13 Jbeta primers. Sequencing used immunoSEQ multiplex PCR; TCRdb keeps in-frame clones, though not all of them. The sample shows about 160,000 clones, 75% to 90% of them seen only once. This clone appeared once. This receptor was obtained from a man over 45 in good health and CMV-seropositive. The sequenced material came from PBMCs. The gene calls are TRBV2 and TRBJ1-5; D unclear. DNA for the CDR3: TGTGCCAGCAGTCAAGACTATAGCAATCAGCCCCAGCATTTT. This gives the protein CASSQDYSNQPQHF.